The 25 T cell receptor beta chains reported below all come from one sample, sequenced in a study of blood T cell repertoires in COVID-19. Produced via immunoSEQ multiplex PCR; TCRdb's table is partial and in-frame only. Of roughly 97,000 clones in the sample, roughly four fifths were seen once. Sequencing was performed on peripheral blood. All receptors come from a man between 60 and 70 years old with acute or convalescent COVID-19.

The chain employs TRBV24-1 and TRBJ1-5; D is perhaps TRBD1 (6 bases). Germline V CDR1 and CDR2: KGHDR, SFDVKD. The CDR3 runs to 12 residues. V was trimmed by 6 bases and J by 6 bases, leaving 8 bases between them. The CDR3 here is CATSQGGQPQHF. CDR3 nucleotides: TGTGCCACCAGTCAAGGGGGTCAGCCCCAGCATTTT.

The chain couples TRBV28 to TRBJ2-1, with 9 positions matching TRBD1. The CDR3 spans 19 residues. The V and J ends lost 6 bases and 6 bases, in that order; junction bases with no gene match: 21. Germline CDR1 and CDR2: MDHEN and SYDVKM. The CDR3 DNA follows: TGTGCCAGCAGGCTCCGAGGGACAGGGTTTTCCATCATCATCAATGAGCAGTTCTTC. The encoded protein is CASRLRGTGFSIIINEQFF.

This clone was seen only once. V and J are TRBV4-1 and TRBJ2-2; TRBD1 matches at 7 bases. Germline V gene data show CDR1 as MGHRA and CDR2 as YSYEKL. The V segment lost 1 base and the J segment 4 bases; nucleotides outside the gene matches: 6. This CDR3 has 16 residues. Here the CDR3 DNA reads TGCGCCAGCAGCCAAGGTTTAAGGGGGCCCACCGGGGAGCTGTTTTTT. Its protein product is CASSQGLRGPTGELFF.

The V call is TRBV30, the J call TRBJ2-6, with a tentative D call TRBD1 (6 bases). The ends were cut back, 0 bases at V and 4 bases at J, with 10 bases in the middle. The CDR3 extends over 15 amino acids. Germline loops: CDR1 GTSNPN, CDR2 SVGIG (reference sequence). This chain's CDR3 is CAWSVPGAGANVLTF. The DNA for the CDR3 is TGTGCCTGGAGTGTACCAGGGGCCGGGGCCAACGTCCTGACTTTC.

CDR3 sequence (DNA): TGTGCCAGCAGCTTGGGCGGGGGTTGGTACGAGCAGTACTTC. It specifies CASSLGGGWYEQYF. The chain recombines TRBV5-4 with TRBJ2-7, with 7 bases fitting TRBD2. Looked up from germline, CDR1 is SGHNT and CDR2 is YYREEE (reference sequence). This CDR3 has 14 residues. Trimming took 0 bases from V and 4 from J; bases not matched to a gene: 4.

The chain couples TRBV5-4 to TRBJ2-3; TRBD1 matches 8 bases. V gave up 1 base and J gave up 2 bases; unmatched junction bases: 0. The CDR3 loop spans 14 amino acids. Germline lookup yields CDR1 SGHNT and CDR2 YYREEE (reference sequence). CDR3 protein: CASSLQGATDTQYF. For the CDR3, the DNA is TGTGCCAGCAGCTTGCAGGGGGCCACAGATACGCAGTATTTT.

This chain uses TRBV30 with TRBJ2-2; 7 bases line up with TRBD1. In germline, CDR1 is GTSNPN, CDR2 SVGIG (reference sequence). The CDR3 contains 13 residues. The V gene end was trimmed by 2 bases and the J gene end by 6 bases; junction bases not matched to a gene: 3. CDR3 nucleotide sequence: TGTGCCTGGAGTCGACAGGGTTCCGGGGAGCTGTTTTTT. Encoded protein: CAWSRQGSGELFF.

V gene TRBV12-5 combines with J gene TRBJ2-1; 9 bases agree with TRBD2. V shed 2 bases and J 2 bases; nucleotides not matched to a gene: 4. CDR3 size: 16 residues. The germline V gene has CDR1 LGHNT and CDR2 FRNRAP. The CDR3 nucleotides read TGTGCTAGTGGTTTGTCAGCGGGAGGTGCCTACAATGAGCAGTTCTTC. Translating it yields CASGLSAGGAYNEQFF.

Turning to this clone: Relative to the germline gene, one junction end is altered; a read error may explain this. The CDR3 coding sequence is TGTGCCAGCAGTGATTTATTCTTGACAGGGGGTAACGATGGCTACACCTTC. Translated, it gives CASSDLFLTGGNDGYTF. The chain links TRBV6-1 to TRBJ1-2; 9 bases are a match to TRBD1. Germline CDR1 reads MNHNS; CDR2 reads SASEGT. CDR3 length: 17 residues.

The V and J genes are TRBV3-1 (or the pseudogene TRBV3-2) and TRBJ1-1; tentatively, D is TRBD1 (6 bases). Germline CDR1 LGHDT, CDR2 YNNKEL (reference sequence). The V and J ends lost 3 bases and 6 bases respectively, with 17 bases between them. CDR3 length equals 15 residues. The CDR3 loop is CASSHPLGQFSEAFF. DNA of the CDR3: TGTGCCAGCAGCCACCCCTTAGGACAGTTTTCTGAAGCTTTCTTT.

The V call is TRBV20-1, the J call TRBJ2-7; possible D gene TRBD2, 6 bases. Per germline, CDR1 DFQATT and CDR2 SNEGSKA (reference sequence). Trimming pared 6 bases from V and 6 bases from J, leaving 12 bases between. The CDR3 runs to 11 residues. DNA for the CDR3: TGCAGTGCCCTCGGACTAACCGAGCAGTACTTC. Its protein product is CSALGLTEQYF.

Written as DNA, the CDR3 is TGTGCCAGCAGCGGGGGACAGGTGTATGGCTACACCTTC. Amino acids: CASSGGQVYGYTF. The rearrangement joins TRBV11-3 to TRBJ1-2, with TRBD1 identical over 8 bases. Per germline, CDR1 SGHNT and CDR2 YENEEA. J gave up 5 bases and V 5 bases, and 4 bases lay outside the gene matches. The CDR3 spans 13 residues.

V is TRBV5-8 and J is TRBJ2-5; the match to TRBD1 covers 8 bases. The V gene's germline CDR1 is SGHTS and CDR2 YDEGEE. CDR3 length: 14 residues. The V and J ends lost 4 bases and 5 bases, in that order; junction bases with no gene match: 7. DNA for the CDR3: TGTGCCAGCAGCGCCGGACAGGGCCACGAGACCCAGTACTTC. Its protein product is CASSAGQGHETQYF.

This rearrangement joins TRBV28 to TRBJ1-3; TRBD1 matches at 8 bases. V was clipped by 6 bases and J by 4 bases; unmatched bases: 5. Germline V lookup: CDR1 MDHEN, CDR2 SYDVKM. This CDR3 comprises 14 residues. Written as DNA, the CDR3 is TGTGCCAGCAGCTGGGGACAGGCGGGAAACACCATATATTTT. This encodes CASSWGQAGNTIYF.

The CDR3 DNA is TGTGCCAGCAGTTTACACAGGGAACAGTCCTACGAGCAGTACTTC. Protein: CASSLHREQSYEQYF. The chain is built from TRBV28 and TRBJ2-7; D is possibly TRBD1 (6 bases). Germline V gene lookup returns CDR1 MDHEN and CDR2 SYDVKM. The CDR3 is 15 amino acids. Trimming stripped 2 bases from V and 1 base from J, with 12 bases between.

The gene calls are TRBV3-1 (or the pseudogene TRBV3-2) and TRBJ1-1; TRBD1 aligns across 7 bases. Per germline, CDR1 LGHDT and CDR2 YNNKEL (reference sequence). The CDR3 is 14 amino acids. Germline trimming cut 4 bases from V and 0 bases from J; bases unmatched to any gene: 2. CDR3 loop: CASSLGTVNTEAFF. The CDR3 nucleotides are TGTGCCAGCAGCCTTGGGACAGTGAACACTGAAGCTTTCTTT.

This clone has only a few counts. The chain is built from TRBV10-3 and TRBJ1-2; 9 nucleotides match TRBD1. Germline CDR1 reads ENHRY; CDR2 reads SYGVKD. This CDR3 spans 14 amino acids. V trimming: 4 bases; J trimming: 2 bases; junction bases outside the gene matches: 2. The CDR3 loop reads CAISGGTGNYGYTF. Written as DNA, the CDR3 is TGTGCCATCAGTGGGGGGACAGGGAACTATGGCTACACCTTC.

The V call is TRBV3-1 (or the pseudogene TRBV3-2), the J call TRBJ1-1; tentative D call: TRBD1 (6 bases). The length of the CDR3 is 15 residues. Trimming removed 0 bases from V and 4 bases from J, with 12 bases in between. Germline V CDR1 and CDR2: LGHDT, YNNKEL (reference sequence). The CDR3 nucleotides are TGTGCCAGCAGCCAAGAGTCAGGGGCGGGCACTGAAGCTTTCTTT. Its protein is CASSQESGAGTEAFF.

V and J are TRBV7-3 and TRBJ1-1; D gene ambiguous. With 6 bases removed from V and 4 bases from J, the gap between germline ends came to 12 bases. This CDR3 contains 13 residues. CDR1 and CDR2 from the germline V gene are SGHTA and FQGTGA. The CDR3 DNA sequence: TGTGCCAGCAGTCGAAGCGGGTTCACTGAAGCTTTCTTT. Translated: CASSRSGFTEAFF.

The rearrangement uses TRBV11-3 and TRBJ1-1; 11 bases are shared with TRBD1. Losses at the gene ends were 5 bases for V and 2 bases for J; bases not matched to a gene: 7. The length of the CDR3 is 16 residues. Per the germline V gene, CDR1 is SGHNT and CDR2 is YENEEA. CDR3 nucleotides: TGTGCCAGCAGCCCCGGACAGGGGGCGGGAAACACTGAAGCTTTCTTT. Its translation is CASSPGQGAGNTEAFF.

The chain links TRBV4-1 to TRBJ1-2, with D hard to call. The CDR3 has 12 residues. Deletions cut 0 bases from V and 7 bases from J, with 6 bases between. Germline assignment: CDR1 MGHRA and CDR2 YSYEKL. CDR3 amino acids: CASSQEFGGYTF. The CDR3 DNA reads TGCGCCAGCAGCCAAGAATTCGGTGGCTACACCTTC.

V usage is TRBV3-1 (or the pseudogene TRBV3-2) and J usage is TRBJ2-3; D possibly corresponds to TRBD2 (6 bases). V lost 1 base, J lost 6 bases, and 8 bases lay in between. CDR3 size: 13 residues. Per germline, CDR1 LGHDT and CDR2 YNNKEL (reference sequence). CDR3 DNA sequence: TGTGCCAGCAGCCAAGGGGAGGCCGATACGCAGTATTTT. This encodes CASSQGEADTQYF.

The chain uses TRBV14 and TRBJ1-1; D perhaps matches TRBD1 (5 bases). The CDR3 has 15 amino acids. Germline assignment: CDR1 SGHDN and CDR2 FVKESK. V was cut by 0 bases and J by 0 bases, with 8 bases left in between. CDR3 loop: CASSQEWGVNTEAFF. In nucleotides, the CDR3 is TGTGCCAGCAGCCAAGAGTGGGGGGTGAACACTGAAGCTTTCTTT.

This chain links TRBV6-9 with TRBJ2-1; 9 nucleotides align to TRBD2. The CDR3 has 15 amino acids. The germline V gene has CDR1 MNHGY and CDR2 SVAAGI. Trimming removed 3 bases from V and 7 bases from J; junction bases left unmatched: 7. For the CDR3, the DNA is TGTGCCAGCAGTTACCGCGGCGGGAGGGGGAATGAGCAGTTCTTC. This sequence encodes CASSYRGGRGNEQFF.

The J gene is TRBJ1-2, the V gene TRBV15; 9 nucleotides align to TRBD1. The V segment lost 5 bases and the J segment 4 bases; nucleotides outside the gene matches: 5. The V gene's germline CDR1 is LNHNV and CDR2 YYDKDF (reference sequence). The CDR3 runs 14 residues. This CDR3 is CATSGQGRTYGYTF. The CDR3 nucleotides read TGTGCCACCAGCGGACAGGGGAGGACCTATGGCTACACCTTC.